Below are 23 T cell receptor beta chains sequenced from a single sample in a study of beta chain features in type 1 diabetes. Reverse transcribing all isolated RNA meant expressed TCRB transcripts were sequenced. The protocol was immunoSEQ multiplex PCR, while the TCRdb copy is restricted to in-frame clones and leaves out a portion. The repertoire has 810,000 or so clones, roughly 16% of them found once; the top ten carry 0.02% to 0.025%. Sequences were obtained from naive CD4+ T cells from blood. The receptor source for this set is a woman between 18 and 30 years old in good health.

For this clone: The sample contains more than one DNA sequence encoding this CDR3. The chain carries TRBV18 and TRBJ2-3; 8 bases line up with TRBD2. The ends lost 3 bases at V and 3 bases at J; junction bases unmatched: 5. The CDR3 length is 15 residues. CDR1 is KGHSH and CDR2 is LQKENI in the germline V gene. The CDR3 nucleotides read TGTGCCAGCTCACCGGTAGCGGGAAGAACAGATACGCAGTATTTT. This translates into CASSPVAGRTDTQYF.

V and J are TRBV7-3 and TRBJ2-1; 11 bases fit TRBD1. The trim removed 4 bases at V and 8 bases at J, leaving 7 bases unmatched. Germline CDR1 reads SGHTA; CDR2 reads FQGTGA. The length of the CDR3 is 15 residues. CDR3 in amino acids: CASSWTGGAAHEQFF. The CDR3 DNA follows: TGTGCCAGCAGCTGGACAGGGGGCGCAGCCCATGAGCAGTTCTTC.

The table lists this clone with a few counts. The rearrangement links TRBV5-4 to TRBJ2-3, with D unclear. The CDR3 is 14 residues long. Looked up from germline, CDR1 is SGHNT and CDR2 is YYREEE (reference sequence). V was trimmed by 0 bases and J by 6 bases, leaving 11 bases between them. The CDR3 spells CASSLAQRSDTQYF. CDR3 coding DNA: TGTGCCAGCAGCTTGGCACAAAGGTCGGATACGCAGTATTTT. Full variable domain (missing parts from reference TRBV5-4 and TRBJ2-3): ETGVTQSPTHLIKTRGQQVTLRCSSQSGHNTVSWYQQALGQGPQFIFQYYREEENGRGNFPPRFSGLQFPNYSSELNVNALELDDSALYLCASSLAQRSDTQYFGPGTRLTVL.

The chain combines TRBV7-9 with TRBJ2-5, with 8 bases aligning to TRBD2. The end of the DNA aligns better with TRBJ2-7, so the J call may be wrong. Germline CDR1 and CDR2: SEHNR and FQNEAQ (reference sequence). The CDR3 sequence is 15 residues long. The CDR3 coding sequence is TGTGCCAGCAGCTTACCCAGCGGGGGATCCTACGAGCAGTACTTC. Protein sequence: CASSLPSGGSYEQYF.

This sequence joins TRBV15 and TRBJ2-2, with unresolved D. From germline, CDR1 is LNHNV and CDR2 YYDKDF (reference sequence). The CDR3 has 16 residues. V was clipped by 0 bases and J by 1 base, with 9 bases between them. CDR3 sequence: CATSRDFPRNTGELFF. The CDR3 region has the DNA TGTGCCACCAGCAGAGATTTCCCCAGGAACACCGGGGAGCTGTTTTTT.

V gene TRBV15 combines with J gene TRBJ2-1; the match to TRBD2 covers 14 bases. CDR1 and CDR2 from the germline V gene are LNHNV and YYDKDF (reference sequence). The CDR3 covers 17 residues. V shed 6 bases, J shed 0 bases, and the junction held 4 bases outside the gene matches. The CDR3 here is CATRWTSGGSSYNEQFF. CDR3 nucleotide sequence: TGTGCCACCAGATGGACTAGCGGGGGGAGCTCCTACAATGAGCAGTTCTTC.

This clone was recorded once. A read error may be the cause here, since a much bigger clone is one base away. The identical CDR3 is also encoded by other nucleotide sequences in the sample. V usage is TRBV2 and J usage is TRBJ2-3; D unclear. The CDR3 totals 12 residues. The germline V gene encodes CDR1 SNHLY and CDR2 FYNNEI. V was trimmed by 6 bases and J by 0 bases, leaving 4 bases between them. The CDR3 nucleotides are TGTGCCAGCAGCTTGAGCACAGATACGCAGTATTTT. Translation: CASSLSTDTQYF. Filled out from reference TRBV2 and TRBJ2-3, the complete variable domain reads EPEVTQTPSHQVTQMGQEVILRCVPISNHLYFYWYRQILGQKVEFLVSFYNNEISEKSEIFDDQFSVERPDGSNFTLKIRSTKLEDSAMYFCASSLSTDTQYFGPGTRLTVL.

The rearrangement links TRBV21-1 to TRBJ1-1; whether TRBD1, the table's D call, matches the DNA was not checked. TRBV21-1 is a recognized pseudogene. CDR3 length: 16 amino acids. As DNA, the CDR3 is TGTGCCAGCTTCGTGGCCCGAGACAGGGAGAACACTGAAGCTTTCTTT. Protein sequence: CASFVARDRENTEAFF.

V gene TRBV10-3 combines with J gene TRBJ2-2; 9 positions agree with TRBD1. Per germline, CDR1 ENHRY and CDR2 SYGVKD. The CDR3 consists of 16 residues. Trimming removed 0 bases from V and 1 base from J; junction bases left unmatched: 0. CDR3 sequence: CAISESTGGNTGELFF. The CDR3 region has the DNA TGTGCCATCAGTGAGTCGACAGGGGGGAACACCGGGGAGCTGTTTTTT.

In nucleotides, the CDR3 is TGTGCCACCAGCAGGCGGGAGGGTCTCGGGGAGCTGTTTTTT. The encoded protein is CATSRREGLGELFF. The chain is built from TRBV15 and TRBJ2-2; 9 nucleotides agree with TRBD2. Unmatched junction bases numbered 3, after V lost 3 bases and J lost 7 bases. Looked up from germline, CDR1 is LNHNV and CDR2 is YYDKDF (reference sequence). This CDR3 comprises 14 residues.

For this clone: This may come from a read error, since a much larger clone is one base off. The gene calls are TRBV4-2 and TRBJ1-2, with D maybe TRBD1 (5 bases). Trimming took off 4 bases at V and 2 bases at J, with 8 bases between the two ends. The CDR3 length is 13 residues. The germline CDR1 and CDR2 sequences are LGHNA and YNFKEQ. The CDR3 reads CASSPDRNYGYTF. The CDR3 region has the DNA TGTGCCAGCAGCCCCGACAGAAACTATGGCTACACCTTC.

The chain couples TRBV10-3 to TRBJ2-2; maybe TRBD1 (6 bases). The CDR3 is made up of 14 amino acids. Germline V gene data show CDR1 as ENHRY and CDR2 as SYGVKD. Trimming removed 10 bases from V and 0 bases from J, with 12 bases in between. The CDR3 DNA reads as TGTGCCACCGGACAGTCCGCGAACACCGGGGAGCTGTTTTTT. Protein sequence: CATGQSANTGELFF.

The V call is TRBV6-6, the J call TRBJ2-1, with 7 bases aligning to TRBD1. This CDR3 has 14 amino acids. V gave up 7 bases and J gave up 13 bases; unmatched junction bases: 16. The V gene's germline CDR1 is MNHNY and CDR2 SVGAGI (reference sequence). The CDR3 DNA sequence: TGTGCCAGCAACGACGTAGGCGCAGGGGGTCGTCAGTTCTTC. Protein product: CASNDVGAGGRQFF.

The chain uses TRBV10-2 and TRBJ2-7, with 12 bases matching TRBD2. The CDR3 sequence is 14 residues long. Germline CDR1 WSHSY, CDR2 SAAADI. Germline trimming cut 2 bases from V and 6 bases from J; bases unmatched to any gene: 2. The DNA of the CDR3 is TGCGCCAGCAGTGAGACTAGCGGGAGGTCCGAGCAGTACTTC. It yields the protein CASSETSGRSEQYF.

This clone was seen more than once but under ten times. The J gene is TRBJ2-1, the V gene TRBV28; 8 nucleotides line up with TRBD1. Unmatched junction bases numbered 5, after V lost 4 bases and J lost 3 bases. CDR3 length: 15 residues. Germline V CDR1 and CDR2: MDHEN, SYDVKM. The CDR3 DNA sequence: TGTGCCAGCAGTTACGACAGGGGCTACTACAATGAGCAGTTCTTC. Amino acid sequence: CASSYDRGYYNEQFF.

The count of this clone is one. This chain links TRBV5-1 with TRBJ2-1, with a tentative D call TRBD2 (6 bases). With 4 bases removed from V and 4 bases from J, the gap between germline ends came to 24 bases. The CDR3 runs to 18 residues. CDR1 SGHRS and CDR2 YFSETQ come from the germline V gene. Written as DNA, the CDR3 is TGCGCCAGCAGCCCGGTGGTCCTGATAGCGGCGCCATACAATGAGCAGTTCTTC. Translating gives CASSPVVLIAAPYNEQFF.

A few counts support this clone. The chain joins TRBV19 to TRBJ2-5, with 9 bases lining up with TRBD1. Germline values: CDR1 LNHDA, CDR2 SQIVND (reference sequence). There are 16 residues in the CDR3. The V and J ends lost 9 bases and 4 bases, in that order; junction bases with no gene match: 15. The CDR3 loop reads CARQGANPVCPETQYF. For the CDR3, the DNA is TGTGCCAGACAGGGGGCTAATCCGGTTTGCCCAGAGACCCAGTACTTC.

The genes are TRBV28 and TRBJ2-7; the D gene is possibly TRBD1 (5 bases). In germline, CDR1 is MDHEN, CDR2 SYDVKM. The length of the CDR3 is 13 residues. Trimming shortened V by 6 bases and J by 4 bases, and 13 bases separated the two germline ends. CDR3 sequence reads: CASSPPPGYEQYF. CDR3 DNA sequence: TGTGCCAGCAGCCCCCCGCCAGGGTACGAGCAGTACTTC.

The V and J genes are TRBV18 and TRBJ1-4, with 7 bases identical to TRBD1. This CDR3 region has 14 residues. Germline loops: CDR1 KGHSH, CDR2 LQKENI. V was clipped by 3 bases and J by 9 bases; unmatched bases: 7. Written as DNA, the CDR3 is TGTGCCAGCTCACCTCGACAGGGTGATAAAAAACTGTTTTTT. Amino acids: CASSPRQGDKKLFF.

This chain uses TRBV28 with TRBJ2-7; D gene uncertain. This CDR3 spans 14 amino acids. The germline gives CDR1 MDHEN, CDR2 SYDVKM. Deletions cut 4 bases from V and 5 bases from J, with 15 bases between. DNA for the CDR3: TGTGCCAGCAGTTACACCGACCGGGCCGACGAGCAGTACTTC. Protein product: CASSYTDRADEQYF.

The chain carries TRBV5-1 and TRBJ2-1, with 10 nucleotides matching TRBD2. This CDR3 region has 15 residues. The V segment lost 4 bases and the J segment 6 bases; nucleotides outside the gene matches: 7. Germline CDR1 SGHRS, CDR2 YFSETQ. This chain's CDR3 is CASSISSGRSNEQFF. The CDR3 DNA follows: TGCGCCAGCAGCATATCTAGCGGGAGAAGCAATGAGCAGTTCTTC.

The rearrangement joins TRBV7-9 to TRBJ2-1; TRBD2 matches at 14 bases. Germline lookup yields CDR1 SEHNR and CDR2 FQNEAQ (reference sequence). V dropped 1 base and J dropped 10; count of bases not matched to a gene: 6. The length of the CDR3 is 16 residues. In DNA form, the CDR3 reads TGTGCCAGCAGCTTAGGGCGACTAGCGGGAGGGGAAGAGCAGTTCTTC. This encodes CASSLGRLAGGEEQFF.

Only a few counts were recorded for this clone. V gene TRBV5-1 combines with J gene TRBJ2-7; D possibly corresponds to TRBD2 (5 bases). CDR3 length equals 12 residues. V was shortened by 0 bases and J by 6 bases, with 7 bases between the two germline ends. CDR1 is SGHRS, CDR2 YFSETQ, per germline. CDR3 nucleotide sequence: TGCGCCAGCAGCTTGGTAGCGCTCGAGCAGTACTTC. This translates into CASSLVALEQYF.